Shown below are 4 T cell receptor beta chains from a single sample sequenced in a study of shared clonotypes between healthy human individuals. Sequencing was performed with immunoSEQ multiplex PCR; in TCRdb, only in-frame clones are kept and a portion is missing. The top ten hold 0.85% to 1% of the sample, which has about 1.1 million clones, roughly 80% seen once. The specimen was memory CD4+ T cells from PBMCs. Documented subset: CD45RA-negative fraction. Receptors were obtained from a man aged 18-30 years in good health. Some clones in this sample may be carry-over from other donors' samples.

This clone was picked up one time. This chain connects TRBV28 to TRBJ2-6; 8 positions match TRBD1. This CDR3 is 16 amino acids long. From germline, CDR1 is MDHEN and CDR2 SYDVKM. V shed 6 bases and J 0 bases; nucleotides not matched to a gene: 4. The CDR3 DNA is TGTGCCAGCAGCAGGGGGCGACGCTCTGGGGCCAACGTCCTGACTTTC. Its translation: CASSRGRRSGANVLTF.

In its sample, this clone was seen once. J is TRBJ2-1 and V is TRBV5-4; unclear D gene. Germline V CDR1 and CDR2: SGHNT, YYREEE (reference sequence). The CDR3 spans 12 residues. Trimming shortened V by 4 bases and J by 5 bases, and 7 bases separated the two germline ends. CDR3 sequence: CASSSMNNEQFF. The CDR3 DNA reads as TGTGCCAGCAGCAGTATGAACAATGAGCAGTTCTTC.

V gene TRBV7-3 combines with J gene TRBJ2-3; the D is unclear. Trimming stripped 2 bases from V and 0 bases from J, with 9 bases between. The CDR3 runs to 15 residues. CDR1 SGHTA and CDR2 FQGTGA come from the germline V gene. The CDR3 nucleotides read TGTGCCAGCAGCTTATGGCCAACTAGCACAGATACGCAGTATTTT. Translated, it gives CASSLWPTSTDTQYF.

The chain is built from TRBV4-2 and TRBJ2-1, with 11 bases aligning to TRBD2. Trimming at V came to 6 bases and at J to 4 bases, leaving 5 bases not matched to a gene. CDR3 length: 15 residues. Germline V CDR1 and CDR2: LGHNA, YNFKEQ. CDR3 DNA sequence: TGTGCCAGCAGACCTACTAGCGGGGGTTACAATGAGCAGTTCTTC. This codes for CASRPTSGGYNEQFF.